A single sample is the source of the 7 T cell receptor beta chains below, sequenced in a study of T cells after yellow fever vaccination (dated by TCRdb to between 2018 and 2020). The intended sense of this specimen's treatment or condition label: live attenuated yellow fever vaccine strain. The library came from 5' RACE. The data were produced on an Illumina HiSeq 2500. TCRdb handled the public reads itself, with Q25 trimming in fastp and clone calling in MiXCR, and kept productive beta chains. Rows with a matching CDR3 protein are joined into one entry that keeps the most common DNA and genes. Within this sample are roughly 48,000 distinct CDR3 sequences, with 6.5% to 8.5% of them counted one time only. The ten biggest clones cover more than 20% of the sample. Sequenced here: CD8+ T cells not binding an NS4B(214-222) dextramer, sorted from PBMCs, sampled roughly seven weeks after the first yellow fever vaccination. The cell subset or site tag for this specimen amounts to: NS4B epitope dextramer-negative CD8 T cells. Receptors were obtained from a young man who received the YFV17D yellow fever vaccine.

This clonotype was seen repeatedly, ten times or more. J is TRBJ2-7 and V is TRBV12-3 or TRBV12-4; perhaps TRBD2 as D (5 bases). CDR3 size: 15 residues. V shed 2 bases and J shed 1 base, with 12 bases lying between them. This CDR3 reads CASSLSKGLSYEQYF. The CDR3 nucleotides are TGTGCCAGCAGTTTAAGTAAAGGACTTTCCTACGAGCAGTACTTC.

This clonotype was seen a handful of times. The J gene is TRBJ1-5, the V gene TRBV27; the D gene is possibly TRBD1 (5 bases). The V and J ends lost 3 bases and 5 bases respectively, with 8 bases between them. Germline V gives CDR1 MNHEY, CDR2 SMNVEV (reference sequence). The CDR3 length is 13 residues. The CDR3 nucleotides read TGTGCCAGCAGTTTGACAGCTTATCAGCCCCAGCATTTT. It is translated as CASSLTAYQPQHF.

At least ten counts were recorded for this clonotype. The chain carries TRBV28 and TRBJ2-7, with D tentatively TRBD2 (5 bases). Trimming removed 4 bases from V and 0 bases from J, with 13 bases in between. The CDR3 is 15 residues long. CDR1 and CDR2 from the germline V gene are MDHEN and SYDVKM. CDR3 in DNA: TGTGCCAGCAGTTCCCCGGGGAGACTCTCCTACGAGCAGTACGTC. Amino acids: CASSSPGRLSYEQYV.

This clonotype appeared many times. The genes are TRBV29-1 and TRBJ2-1, with 7 bases lining up with TRBD1. Germline V gene sequence: CDR1 SQVTM, CDR2 ANQGSEA. Trimming at V came to 7 bases and at J to 8 bases, leaving 5 bases not matched to a gene. This CDR3 region has 11 residues. CDR3 sequence reads: CSGTGQDEQFF. In DNA, the CDR3 is TGCAGCGGGACAGGTCAAGATGAGCAGTTCTTC.

This clonotype was observed many times. The CDR3 region has the DNA TGTGCCAGCAGTGGCGAGGGAGTGGGTAATGAGCAGTTCTTC. Translated, it gives CASSGEGVGNEQFF. The rearrangement links TRBV12-3 or TRBV12-4 to TRBJ2-1, with a possible D match to TRBD2 (5 bases). V was shortened by 5 bases and J by 7 bases, with 15 bases between the two germline ends. The CDR3 length is 14 residues.

The chain has TRBV7-9 and TRBJ2-1; D is tentatively TRBD1 or TRBD2 (5 bases each). The CDR3 consists of 16 residues. The germline V gene encodes CDR1 SEHNR and CDR2 FQNEAQ (reference sequence). The germline V and J ends were trimmed by 5 bases and 0 bases, with 14 bases remaining between them. The CDR3 nucleotides read TGTGCCAGCAGCCCCCTTGAGGGACCCTCCTACAATGAGCAGTTCTTC. This encodes CASSPLEGPSYNEQFF.

This clonotype came up a few times. The V and J genes are TRBV6-2 or TRBV6-3 and TRBJ1-5, with D possibly being TRBD1 (6 bases). Trimming removed 5 bases at V and 7 bases at J, with 24 bases between. CDR3 size: 17 residues. Germline V CDR1 and CDR2: MNHEY, SVGEGT. In DNA, the CDR3 is TGTGCCAGCAGTCAACCCTCGACAGGCGGAGGTTGGCAGCCCCAGCATTTT. It translates to CASSQPSTGGGWQPQHF.